These 11 T cell receptor beta chains were sequenced from one sample in a study of blood T cells in healthy people across ages. For the second PCR, which ran for roughly 6 to 12 cycles, a sample-barcoded 5' primer and a J-beta primer mix were used. Each CDR3 protein is one row after TCRdb ran MiXCR on the 5' RACE reads. The sample includes 1.5 million to 2 million distinct CDR3 sequences, roughly 30% of them seen just once. The specimen was blood. These receptors were obtained from a woman younger than 45 in good health.

The V and J genes are TRBV10-2 and TRBJ1-5, with D unresolved. The ends were cut back, 2 bases at V and 4 bases at J, with 15 bases in the middle. Germline V gene sequence: CDR1 WSHSY, CDR2 SAAADI. The CDR3 is made up of 16 amino acids. This chain's CDR3 is CASSEIKGPGNQPQHF. DNA for the CDR3: TGCGCCAGCAGTGAGATTAAGGGCCCGGGAAATCAGCCCCAGCATTTT.

This clonotype has only a few counts. V gene TRBV7-8 combines with J gene TRBJ2-5; TRBD2 is a possible D gene (6 bases). The CDR3 sequence is 17 residues long. Germline lookup yields CDR1 SGHVS and CDR2 FQNEAQ. Between the trimmed V and J ends, which lost 1 base and 3 bases, there was a span of 18 bases. In nucleotides, the CDR3 is TGTGCCAGCAGCTTAGTCCGATCGGGACTCGAAAAAGAGACCCAGTACTTC. Encoded protein: CASSLVRSGLEKETQYF.

The chain has TRBV6-5 and TRBJ2-2; tentatively, D is TRBD2 (6 bases). In germline, CDR1 is MNHEY, CDR2 SVGAGI. This CDR3 comprises 13 residues. Trimming left V 8 bases short and J 4 bases short, with 11 bases between. This CDR3 reads CASGRERTGELFF. The CDR3 DNA reads as TGTGCCAGCGGTCGGGAGCGCACCGGGGAGCTGTTTTTT.

Note on this clonotype: A much larger clone lies one base from this, so it may be a read error. The chain couples TRBV4-1 to TRBJ2-7, with 8 bases matching TRBD2. Matching the DNA end better, TRBJ2-4 makes the J call doubtful. Germline V gene sequence: CDR1 MGHRA, CDR2 YSYEKL. This CDR3 contains 18 residues. The CDR3 is CAGSQFPSGRLAKNIQYF. The CDR3 DNA sequence: TGCGCCGGCAGCCAATTTCCCAGCGGGAGATTAGCCAAAAACATTCAGTACTTC.

This chain joins TRBV3-1 and TRBJ1-1; TRBD1 might be the D (5 bases). CDR3 length: 13 amino acids. V was clipped by 6 bases and J by 4 bases, with 12 bases between them. Germline V gene sequence: CDR1 LGHDT, CDR2 YNNKEL (reference sequence). The CDR3 region is CASRHAGGTEAFF. The CDR3 DNA is TGTGCCAGCAGGCACGCGGGGGGCACTGAAGCTTTCTTT.

This clonotype turned up a few times. The gene calls are TRBV5-1 and TRBJ2-5; 8 bases match TRBD1. Trimming cost V 5 bases and J 2 bases; bases outside gene matches: 5. The CDR3 runs to 14 residues. The V gene's germline CDR1 is SGHRS and CDR2 YFSETQ. For the CDR3, the DNA is TGCGCCAGCAGGGGGAACAGGGGGCAAGAGACCCAGTACTTC. It encodes CASRGNRGQETQYF.

This clonotype was counted only a few times. The genes are TRBV4-2 and TRBJ1-2; TRBD1 is a possible D gene (5 bases). The CDR3 is made up of 15 amino acids. The V gene lost 2 bases and the J gene lost 3 bases, with 13 bases spanning the gap. The germline V gene has CDR1 LGHNA and CDR2 YNFKEQ. Here the CDR3 DNA reads TGTGCCAGCAGCCAACATACAGGAGGATACTATGGCTACACCTTC. Its protein is CASSQHTGGYYGYTF.

Only a few counts were recorded for this clonotype. The chain recombines TRBV28 with TRBJ2-4, with D tentatively TRBD1 (6 bases). CDR3 length: 20 amino acids. V lost 2 bases, J lost 0 bases, and 23 bases lay in between. Germline lookup yields CDR1 MDHEN and CDR2 SYDVKM. The CDR3 sequence: CASSLISNGQRILAKNIQYF. For the CDR3, the DNA is TGTGCCAGCAGTTTAATTAGTAACGGACAGCGCATCTTAGCCAAAAACATTCAGTACTTC.

This clonotype was observed a few times. V and J are TRBV9 and TRBJ2-2; the match to TRBD2 covers 9 bases. The CDR3 contains 15 residues. V was pared by 3 bases and J by 6 bases, with 6 bases of the junction left unmatched. CDR1 is SGDLS, CDR2 YYNGEE, per germline. The CDR3 sequence is CASSDSGSNAGELFF. Here the CDR3 DNA reads TGTGCCAGCAGCGATAGCGGGAGTAATGCCGGGGAGCTGTTTTTT.

The chain joins TRBV5-1 to TRBJ2-7; 7 bases match TRBD2. The CDR3 length is 15 residues. J gave up 3 bases and V 1 base, and 7 bases lay outside the gene matches. CDR1 is SGHRS and CDR2 is YFSETQ in the germline V gene. CDR3 sequence: CASSLPGGNLYEQYF. CDR3 bases: TGCGCCAGCAGCTTGCCGGGAGGTAATCTCTACGAGCAGTACTTC.

The chain employs TRBV7-9 and TRBJ2-7, with 7 bases fitting TRBD2. Unmatched junction bases numbered 12, after V lost 4 bases and J lost 6 bases. CDR3 length equals 15 residues. Germline lookup yields CDR1 SEHNR and CDR2 FQNEAQ (reference sequence). The CDR3, as DNA: TGTGCCAGCAGCTCTGACCCGACTAGCCGAGGCGAGCAGTACTTC. It is translated as CASSSDPTSRGEQYF. Full variable domain (remainder filled in from reference TRBV7-9 and TRBJ2-7): DTGVSQNPRHKITKRGQNVTFRCDPISEHNRLYWYRQTLGQGPEFLTYFQNEAQLEKSRLLSDRFSAERPKGSFSTLEIQRTEQGDSAMYLCASSSDPTSRGEQYFGPGTRLTVT.